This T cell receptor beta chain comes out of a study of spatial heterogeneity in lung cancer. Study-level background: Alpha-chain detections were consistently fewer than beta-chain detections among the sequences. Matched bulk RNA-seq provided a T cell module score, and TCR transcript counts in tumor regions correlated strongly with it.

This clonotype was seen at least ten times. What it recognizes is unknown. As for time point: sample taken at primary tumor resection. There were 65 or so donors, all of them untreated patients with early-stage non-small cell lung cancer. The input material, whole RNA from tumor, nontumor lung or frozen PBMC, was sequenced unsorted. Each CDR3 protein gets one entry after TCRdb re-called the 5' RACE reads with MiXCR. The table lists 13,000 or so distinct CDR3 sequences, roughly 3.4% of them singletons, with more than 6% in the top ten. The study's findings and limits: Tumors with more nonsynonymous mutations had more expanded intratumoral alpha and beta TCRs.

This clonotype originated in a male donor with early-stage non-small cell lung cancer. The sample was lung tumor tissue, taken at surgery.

The CDR3 spells CASSDGQFYNEQFF. Here the CDR3 DNA reads TGTGCCAGCAGTGACGGACAGTTCTACAATGAGCAGTTCTTC. This chain joins TRBV6-1 and TRBJ2-1; a possible D gene is TRBD1 (6 bases). The CDR3 has 14 residues. Germline V lookup: CDR1 MNHNS, CDR2 SASEGT. Trimming left V 3 bases short and J 3 bases short, with 9 bases between.